Shown below are 21 T cell receptor beta chains from a single sample sequenced in a study of molecular identifiers for immune sequencing clone quantification. MiXCR, run by TCRdb on the PCR reads, gives a single entry per CDR3 protein. This table has just under 650,000 distinct CDR3 sequences, less than 20% appearing once. What was sequenced was naive CD8+ T cells from blood, with Jurkat cell RNA spiked in. The sample's subset: FACS-sorted CD8+CD4-CCR7+CD45RA+ naive T cells. Receptor source: a human donor in good health. Some libraries in this study had Jurkat cell RNA spiked in.

This clonotype was counted ten times or more. V and J are TRBV4-1 and TRBJ2-2; D ambiguous. The CDR3 sequence is 17 residues long. Germline loops: CDR1 MGHRA, CDR2 YSYEKL. Between the trimmed V and J ends, which lost 2 bases and 2 bases, there was a span of 15 bases. This CDR3 reads CASSQWSAVTNTGELFF. The CDR3 DNA follows: TGCGCCAGCAGCCAATGGAGTGCCGTTACCAACACCGGGGAGCTGTTTTTT.

A remark on this clonotype: With a much larger clone just one base away, this may be a read error. V usage is TRBV5-1 and J usage is TRBJ2-5; D not resolved. V was shortened by 1 base and J by 4 bases, with 8 bases between the two germline ends. The CDR3 length is 13 residues. Germline CDR1 and CDR2: SGHRS and YFSETQ. The CDR3 is CASSLWSRETQYF. The CDR3 region has the DNA TGCGCCAGCAGCTTGTGGTCCAGAGAGACCCAGTACTTC.

This clonotype appeared many times. This chain links TRBV28 with TRBJ1-1; D might be TRBD1 (6 bases). The length of the CDR3 is 16 residues. Trimming removed 4 bases at V and 2 bases at J, with 17 bases between. CDR1 and CDR2 from the germline V gene are MDHEN and SYDVKM. CDR3 sequence reads: CASSWDKADSNTEAFF. The CDR3 DNA reads TGTGCCAGCAGTTGGGACAAGGCAGATAGCAACACTGAAGCTTTCTTT.

Concerning this clonotype: This could be a read error, since a much larger clone is one nucleotide away. The V gene is TRBV28, the J gene TRBJ2-7, with a tentative D call TRBD2 (6 bases). Germline CDR1 MDHEN, CDR2 SYDVKM. This CDR3 has 13 amino acids. The V and J ends lost 8 bases and 2 bases respectively, with 13 bases between them. The CDR3 reads CASGRDAAYEQYF. CDR3 bases: TGTGCCAGCGGGCGGGACGCGGCCTACGAGCAGTACTTC.

This clonotype was detected ten times or more. The gene calls are TRBV27 and TRBJ1-5; D unresolved. Germline lookup yields CDR1 MNHEY and CDR2 SMNVEV (reference sequence). This CDR3 is built from 13 residues. The ends were cut back, 0 bases at V and 3 bases at J, with 3 bases in the middle. This CDR3 reads CASSLSHNQPQHF. The CDR3, as DNA: TGTGCCAGCAGTTTATCCCACAATCAGCCCCAGCATTTT.

This clonotype appeared many times. The V and J genes are TRBV25-1 and TRBJ1-1; D not resolved. V shed 6 bases and J shed 8 bases, with 16 bases lying between them. Germline loops: CDR1 MGHDK, CDR2 SYGVNS. This CDR3 contains 13 residues. CDR3 loop: CASSGFPSDEAFF. The CDR3 coding sequence is TGTGCCAGCAGCGGATTCCCCTCTGACGAAGCTTTCTTT.

Remarks on this clonotype: A much larger clone differs from this one at a single base, so this may be a read error. This chain joins TRBV7-9 and TRBJ2-2; weak D call: TRBD2 (5 bases). Per germline, CDR1 SEHNR and CDR2 FQNEAQ (reference sequence). The CDR3 length is 14 residues. CDR3 residues: CASSPWVATGELSF. As DNA, the CDR3 is TGTGCCAGCAGCCCCTGGGTAGCAACCGGGGAGCTGTCTTTT.

This clonotype has only a few counts. The chain links TRBV7-6 to TRBJ2-5, with TRBD1 matching 8 bases. Trimming cost V 5 bases and J 5 bases; bases outside gene matches: 7. CDR3 length: 14 amino acids. CDR1 and CDR2 (germline): SGHVS, FNYEAQ. CDR3 in amino acids: CASSPQGAGETQYF. CDR3 DNA sequence: TGTGCCAGCAGCCCCCAGGGGGCTGGGGAGACCCAGTACTTC. Full variable domain (remainder filled in from reference TRBV7-6 and TRBJ2-5): GAGVSQSPRYKVTKRGQDVALRCDPISGHVSLYWYRQALGQGPEFLTYFNYEAQQDKSGLPNDRFSAERPEGSISTLTIQRTEQRDSAMYRCASSPQGAGETQYFGPGTRLLVL.

This clonotype was picked up many times. The chain couples TRBV7-2 to TRBJ2-7; the match to TRBD2 covers 13 bases. V was clipped by 4 bases and J by 6 bases; unmatched bases: 3. The germline V gene has CDR1 SGHTA and CDR2 FQGNSA. This CDR3 region has 14 residues. CDR3 DNA: TGTGCCAGCAGCTACGGACTAGCGGGGGCCGAGCAGTACTTC. Translated, it gives CASSYGLAGAEQYF.

The V gene is TRBV3-1, the J gene TRBJ2-5; 10 positions match TRBD2. Germline-derived CDR1 and CDR2 are LGHDT and YNNKEL (reference sequence). The CDR3 consists of 17 residues. Trimming cost V 4 bases and J 5 bases; bases outside gene matches: 13. Here the CDR3 reads CASSPPLAGVLKETQYF. The DNA of the CDR3 is TGTGCCAGCAGCCCCCCGCTAGCGGGGGTATTGAAGGAGACCCAGTACTTC.

Comment on this clonotype: A read error is possible here, since a much larger clone lies one base away. This rearrangement joins TRBV5-1 to TRBJ2-2; the D gene is possibly TRBD1 (6 bases). CDR3 size: 20 residues. Germline V CDR1 and CDR2: SGHRS, YFSETQ. The DNA for the CDR3 is TGTGTCAGCAGCTTGTCGCTAGGGGACATCAAATGGCCGAACACCGGGGAGCTGTTTTTT. As protein: CVSSLSLGDIKWPNTGELFF.

This clonotype was seen ten or more times. The J gene is TRBJ1-1, the V gene TRBV2; no firm D call. The CDR3 length is 14 residues. Germline V gene lookup returns CDR1 SNHLY and CDR2 FYNNEI. V lost 6 bases and J lost 0, with 11 bases in between. The CDR3, as DNA: TGTGCCAGCAGAGAAATGACGGTGAACACTGAAGCTTTCTTT. Protein product: CASREMTVNTEAFF.

This clonotype showed up many times. J is TRBJ2-3 and V is TRBV6-2 or TRBV6-3; D is unresolved. This CDR3 has 13 amino acids. The V and J ends lost 2 bases and 5 bases respectively, with 8 bases between them. The germline V gene has CDR1 MNHEY and CDR2 SVGEGT. The DNA of the CDR3 is TGTGCCAGCAGTTACCAGGACGGAGATACGCAGTATTTT. Residues: CASSYQDGDTQYF.

This clonotype was detected many times. The V call is TRBV5-5, the J call TRBJ1-4; D is undetermined. From germline, CDR1 is SGHKS and CDR2 YYEKEE (reference sequence). V lost 1 base, J lost 8 bases, and 18 bases lay in between. This CDR3 has 16 residues. The CDR3 DNA is TGTGCCAGCAGCTTGTCATCAGCTAGGCTCTCCGAAAAACTGTTTTTT. Protein sequence: CASSLSSARLSEKLFF.

This clonotype has more than one count but fewer than ten. V is TRBV2 and J is TRBJ2-7, with D uncertain. The V end lost 0 bases, the J end lost 4 bases, and 7 bases lay between the germline ends. This CDR3 is 13 amino acids long. Germline V gene sequence: CDR1 SNHLY, CDR2 FYNNEI. In DNA form, the CDR3 reads TGTGCCAGCAGTGAAGCGTATCAGTACGAGCAGTACTTC. Protein: CASSEAYQYEQYF.

This clonotype was seen ten or more times. V gene TRBV3-1 combines with J gene TRBJ2-5, with D perhaps matching TRBD1 (6 bases). Trimming pared 0 bases from V and 1 base from J, leaving 12 bases between. The V gene's germline CDR1 is LGHDT and CDR2 YNNKEL (reference sequence). This CDR3 spans 16 amino acids. CDR3 in amino acids: CASSQERQGPQETQYF. CDR3 nucleotides: TGTGCCAGCAGCCAAGAACGGCAGGGGCCCCAAGAGACCCAGTACTTC.

Notes on this clonotype: A much larger clone differs by one base, so this may be a read error. The chain employs TRBV30 and TRBJ2-1, with D possibly TRBD2 on 6 matching bases. The CDR3 consists of 15 residues. Germline CDR1 reads GTSNPN; CDR2 reads SVGIG (reference sequence). With 2 bases removed from V and 10 bases from J, the gap between germline ends came to 21 bases. In DNA form, the CDR3 reads TGTGCCTGGAGTCCCTGGGCGGGGCGCTGCACGGAGCAGTTCTTC. It encodes CAWSPWAGRCTEQFF.

Comments on this clonotype: A read error is possible here, since a much larger clone lies one base away. The V gene is TRBV14, the J gene TRBJ2-1; the match to TRBD1 covers 7 bases. V shed 3 bases, J shed 5 bases, and the junction held 4 bases outside the gene matches. Germline values: CDR1 SGHDN, CDR2 FVKESK. The CDR3 spans 14 residues. CDR3: CASSQNRGHNEQFF. CDR3 sequence (DNA): TGTGCCAGCAGCCAGAACAGGGGCCACAATGAGCAGTTCTTC.

With regard to this clonotype: A clone one base away is much larger, so this may be a read error. CDR3: CASSPTPTAQETQHF. The CDR3 region has the DNA TGTGCCAGCAGCCCCACCCCCACCGCCCAAGAGACCCAGCACTTC. The chain carries TRBV7-6 and TRBJ2-5, with unresolved D. In germline, CDR1 is SGHVS, CDR2 FNYEAQ. This CDR3 is built from 15 residues.

With respect to this clonotype: The conserved closing phenylalanine or tryptophan is absent in this CDR3, likely reflecting a read error. The chain couples TRBV5-1 to TRBJ2-7, with 8 bases matching TRBD1. CDR1 SGHRS and CDR2 YFSETQ come from the germline V gene. The CDR3 sequence is 14 residues long. V lost 4 bases, J lost 2 bases, and 5 bases stayed unmatched. The CDR3 is CASSGRDRPYEQYY. CDR3 bases: TGCGCCAGCAGCGGGCGGGACAGGCCCTACGAGCAGTACTAC.

The table lists this clonotype with many counts. V and J are TRBV5-1 and TRBJ2-7, with D uncertain. Germline V lookup: CDR1 SGHRS, CDR2 YFSETQ. CDR3 length: 14 amino acids. Trimming removed 0 bases at V and 0 bases at J, with 7 bases between. CDR3 sequence (DNA): TGCGCCAGCAGCTTGGCGAGTACCTCCTACGAGCAGTACTTC. It codes for CASSLASTSYEQYF.